In its sample, the clone carrying this T cell receptor beta chain was seen a few times. Data came from immunoSEQ multiplex PCR; TCRdb stores just in-frame clones and leaves some out. The data show about 180,000 clones, about 87% seen once. This sample was included in a study of blood T cell repertoires in COVID-19. V lost 1 base to trimming and J lost 11 bases, with 9 bases between them. The CDR3 loop spans 13 amino acids. The J gene is TRBJ1-6, the V gene TRBV12-3 or TRBV12-4; D ambiguous. The sequencing sample was made of peripheral blood. The sequence was collected from a woman aged 25 to 45 with acute or convalescent COVID-19. Here the CDR3 reads CASSLELQAPLHF. The CDR3, as DNA: TGTGCCAGCAGTTTAGAGCTGCAGGCACCCCTCCACTTT.